This TCR beta chain was captured in a study of cytomegalovirus exposure and HLA in healthy donors. Overall study findings and caveats: Certain indistinguishable V segments, among them TRBV6-2 and TRBV6-3, were excluded. Usually a TCR sequence was rare, but some public TCRs were found in many donors.

The study ran its PCR with 60 Vbeta and 13 Jbeta primers. As processed by the authors: Later reanalysis found 75 million to 95 million unique TCR beta chains, around 11 million of them shared. Repertoires were generated with immunoSEQ multiplex PCR, while TCRdb's copy carries only in-frame clones and drops some. The V and J calls and clone size were taken over from that table, and D and trimming were inferred from the DNA. Of about 94,000 clones in the sample, around three quarters were seen once. The V segment lost 1 base and the J segment 10 bases; nucleotides outside the gene matches: 14. The CDR3 sequence is 18 residues long. Germline values: CDR1 SGHVS, CDR2 FNYEAQ. Healthy individuals who donated bone marrow served as the donors. Notes on this clone: Its specificity is unknown.

The V gene is TRBV7-6, the J gene TRBJ2-1, with 12 bases matching TRBD2. The TCR comes from a male donor in good health and CMV-seronegative. The material sequenced was PBMCs. CDR3 in DNA: TGTGCCAGCAGCTTAGGTGGTTCAACTAGCGGGAGGCCGTGGGAGCAGTTCTTC. Translating gives CASSLGGSTSGRPWEQFF.